A selection of T cell receptor beta chains follows, all from one sample in a study of T cell responses to AZD1222 COVID-19 vaccine. TCRdb keeps only in-frame clones here, not all; method: immunoSEQ multiplex PCR. The sample has 85,000 to 90,000 clones, just over 85% seen once. Material: peripheral blood, obtained on day 0 of MenACWY control vaccination. These receptor sequences come from an adult in good health. Both conserved end residues are trimmed from each CDR3. The order of the fields is J gene, V gene, CDR3 protein.

j_gene: TRBJ1-5; v_gene: TRBV19; CDR3aa: ASSPWERYSNQPQH
j_gene: TRBJ2-3; v_gene: TRBV7-9; CDR3aa: ASSYRAGGIPDTQY
j_gene: TRBJ1-2; v_gene: TRBV7-9; CDR3aa: ASSLESGGGYT
j_gene: TRBJ2-1; v_gene: TRBV6-2/TRBV6-3; CDR3aa: ASSYSSGGAYNEQF
j_gene: TRBJ1-4; v_gene: TRBV9; CDR3aa: ASSSRTADNEKLF
j_gene: TRBJ1-1; v_gene: TRBV2; CDR3aa: ASSPRTGATEAF
j_gene: TRBJ1-6; v_gene: TRBV6-4; CDR3aa: ASSREYNSPLH
j_gene: TRBJ2-2; v_gene: TRBV6-2/TRBV6-3; CDR3aa: ASSYPGELF
j_gene: TRBJ2-1; v_gene: TRBV2; CDR3aa: ASSRLVVNYNEQF
j_gene: TRBJ1-6; v_gene: TRBV10-3; CDR3aa: AISEPGGAGSPLH
j_gene: TRBJ1-1; v_gene: TRBV18; CDR3aa: ASSPSGTGERGTEAF
j_gene: TRBJ2-3; v_gene: TRBV6-5; CDR3aa: ASSWLTSGEGTQY
j_gene: TRBJ1-1; v_gene: TRBV6-5; CDR3aa: ASTPGRGGGTEAF
j_gene: TRBJ1-1; v_gene: TRBV15; CDR3aa: ATSRDKGLTEAF
j_gene: TRBJ2-5; v_gene: TRBV6-2/TRBV6-3; CDR3aa: ASSYSPLEAGSARETQY
j_gene: TRBJ1-5; v_gene: TRBV7-2; CDR3aa: ASSPGTGEGRNQPQH
j_gene: TRBJ1-3; v_gene: TRBV25-1; CDR3aa: ASSEPGGDGNTIY
j_gene: TRBJ1-6; v_gene: TRBV5-1; CDR3aa: ASSLEGSSYNSPLH
j_gene: TRBJ1-5; v_gene: TRBV30; CDR3aa: AWSVRENQPQH
j_gene: TRBJ1-2; v_gene: TRBV5-6; CDR3aa: ASTLDRGNYGYT
j_gene: TRBJ1-5; v_gene: TRBV7-2; CDR3aa: ASSFGAATTQH
j_gene: TRBJ2-5; v_gene: TRBV2; CDR3aa: ASRGLAGGRRETQY
j_gene: TRBJ2-2; v_gene: TRBV2; CDR3aa: ASIVGGTGELF
j_gene: TRBJ1-2; v_gene: TRBV6-6; CDR3aa: ASSYSTENYGYT
j_gene: TRBJ1-1; v_gene: TRBV27; CDR3aa: ASRSGTGGTEAF
j_gene: TRBJ1-1; v_gene: TRBV27; CDR3aa: ASSFHRDLNTEAF
j_gene: TRBJ2-1; v_gene: TRBV5-5; CDR3aa: ASSSGLAGGPAIEQF
j_gene: TRBJ1-1; v_gene: TRBV27; CDR3aa: ASSLGLRETEAF
j_gene: TRBJ2-1; v_gene: TRBV11-3; CDR3aa: ASSLGGGVYNEQF
j_gene: TRBJ2-2; v_gene: TRBV14; CDR3aa: ASSQRITGAGTGELF
j_gene: TRBJ1-2; v_gene: TRBV27; CDR3aa: ASSLWAGSIGGYT
j_gene: TRBJ2-7; v_gene: TRBV6-1; CDR3aa: ASSESGRYEQY
j_gene: TRBJ2-3; v_gene: TRBV7-2; CDR3aa: ASSLTFSGATDTQY
j_gene: TRBJ1-1; v_gene: TRBV30; CDR3aa: AWSFQGAWDTEAF
j_gene: TRBJ1-5; v_gene: TRBV28; CDR3aa: ASSLGPSGNQPQH
j_gene: TRBJ2-2; v_gene: TRBV5-4; CDR3aa: ASSISGGAAGELF
j_gene: TRBJ2-7; v_gene: TRBV18; CDR3aa: ASSPQGSLGYEQY
j_gene: TRBJ2-3; v_gene: TRBV11-2; CDR3aa: ASSRRLAGGSTDTQY
j_gene: TRBJ1-6; v_gene: TRBV3-1/TRBV3-2; CDR3aa: ASSLDRSSYNSPLH
j_gene: TRBJ2-2; v_gene: TRBV7-9; CDR3aa: ASSLVGSLNTGELF
j_gene: TRBJ2-1; v_gene: TRBV5-4; CDR3aa: ASSLGGGAGEQF
j_gene: TRBJ2-5; v_gene: TRBV2; CDR3aa: ASSVPYDQETQY
j_gene: TRBJ1-4; v_gene: TRBV3-1/TRBV3-2; CDR3aa: ASSPTVNLNEKLF
j_gene: TRBJ1-2; v_gene: TRBV7-2; CDR3aa: ALRPGGLTYGYT
j_gene: TRBJ1-1; v_gene: TRBV5-1; CDR3aa: ASSLTSGTLNTEAF
j_gene: TRBJ1-1; v_gene: TRBV20-1; CDR3aa: SAKRTSEAF